These 12 T cell receptor beta chains share one sample of origin, sequenced in a study of blood T cells in healthy people across ages. The second PCR ran about 6 to 12 cycles with a sample-barcoded 5' primer and J-beta primers. TCRdb used MiXCR to reprocess the 5' RACE reads, holding one entry per CDR3 protein. The table has 650,000 to 800,000 distinct CDR3 sequences, approximately 52% seen once. The sequenced sample consisted of blood. These receptors were obtained from a woman older than 75 in good health.

This sequence joins TRBV5-1 and TRBJ2-7; D is ambiguous. V lost 0 bases to trimming and J lost 5 bases, with 18 bases between them. This CDR3 is built from 16 residues. Germline V lookup: CDR1 SGHRS, CDR2 YFSETQ. CDR3 loop: CASSLGPPRIDDEQYF. CDR3 in DNA: TGCGCCAGCAGCTTGGGGCCACCTAGAATCGACGACGAGCAGTACTTC.

Ten or more counts support this clonotype. V usage is TRBV7-8 and J usage is TRBJ2-4; D perhaps matches TRBD2 (5 bases). This CDR3 is built from 14 residues. V was cut by 4 bases and J by 6 bases, with 13 bases left in between. Germline loops: CDR1 SGHVS, CDR2 FQNEAQ. The CDR3 reads CASSSGPSGNIQYF. DNA of the CDR3: TGTGCCAGCAGCTCCGGGCCGAGCGGAAACATTCAGTACTTC.

The CDR3, as DNA: TGCGCCAGCAGCGATCCGGGACAGGCAACAGATACGCAGTATTTT. This encodes CASSDPGQATDTQYF. The rearrangement uses TRBV5-1 and TRBJ2-3, with 8 positions matching TRBD1. V lost 4 bases to trimming and J lost 3 bases; unmatched junction nucleotides: 7. CDR1 is SGHRS, CDR2 YFSETQ, per germline. The CDR3 is made up of 15 amino acids.

The table lists this clonotype with a few counts. V gene TRBV12-3 or TRBV12-4 combines with J gene TRBJ2-2; no firm D call. The length of the CDR3 is 14 residues. The ends were cut back, 8 bases at V and 1 base at J, with 11 bases in the middle. The CDR3 sequence is CASPSSQNTGELFF. The CDR3 DNA sequence: TGTGCCAGCCCGTCATCCCAGAACACCGGGGAGCTGTTTTTT.

The chain couples TRBV18 to TRBJ1-5; weak D call: TRBD1 (6 bases). In germline, CDR1 is KGHSH, CDR2 LQKENI. CDR3 length: 15 amino acids. V lost 2 bases and J 4 bases, leaving 12 bases between the germline ends. The CDR3 nucleotides read TGTGCCAGCTCACCAGCAACAGGGCGTAATCAGCCCCAGCATTTT. This sequence encodes CASSPATGRNQPQHF.

This clonotype was counted ten times or more. V gene TRBV29-1 combines with J gene TRBJ2-5; 9 positions match TRBD1. Germline lookup yields CDR1 SQVTM and CDR2 ANQGSEA. The CDR3 extends over 16 amino acids. Trimming took 7 bases from V and 2 from J; bases not matched to a gene: 14. CDR3 DNA sequence: TGCAGCGCCCTGGGACAGGGTCCCAGGAAGCAAGAGACCCAGTACTTC. Protein: CSALGQGPRKQETQYF.

This clonotype was detected ten times or more. The chain links TRBV9 to TRBJ2-1; 10 positions match TRBD2. The CDR3 is made up of 16 amino acids. Germline CDR1 is SGDLS and CDR2 is YYNGEE. With V trimmed by 4 bases and J by 7 bases, 11 bases remained unmatched. DNA of the CDR3: TGTGCCAGCAGCTTGTTTAGCGGGGGGCCTATGAATGAGCAGTTCTTC. Its protein product is CASSLFSGGPMNEQFF.

This clonotype was counted many times. V usage is TRBV30 and J usage is TRBJ2-3; 7 nucleotides line up with TRBD2. The germline V gene has CDR1 GTSNPN and CDR2 SVGIG (reference sequence). The CDR3 extends over 14 amino acids. V gave up 0 bases and J gave up 4 bases; unmatched junction bases: 4. CDR3 nucleotide sequence: TGTGCCTGGAGTGTAGCAAGCGGGGCAGATACGCAGTATTTT. This gives the protein CAWSVASGADTQYF.

This clonotype was seen more than once but under ten times. V usage is TRBV20-1 and J usage is TRBJ1-1; D remains unclear. V lost 3 bases and J 4 bases, leaving 12 bases between the germline ends. The CDR3 sequence is 13 residues long. CDR1 is DFQATT, CDR2 SNEGSKA, per germline (reference sequence). The CDR3 DNA reads as TGCAGTGCTAGTCATGGCTCAGGCACTGAAGCTTTCTTT. Translation gives CSASHGSGTEAFF.

This CDR3 reads CASSTRKGDTQYF. The CDR3 DNA sequence: TGTGCCAGCAGCACAAGGAAGGGAGATACGCAGTATTTT. This sequence joins TRBV7-2 and TRBJ2-3; no clear D gene. CDR3 length: 13 amino acids. Trimming removed 5 bases from V and 5 bases from J, with 11 bases in between. Germline loops: CDR1 SGHTA, CDR2 FQGNSA.

This chain uses TRBV6-5 with TRBJ2-2; no firm D call. V shed 2 bases and J shed 8 bases, with 6 bases lying between them. The CDR3 extends over 12 amino acids. Looked up from germline, CDR1 is MNHEY and CDR2 is SVGAGI. The CDR3: CASSYARGELFF. In DNA form, the CDR3 reads TGTGCCAGCAGTTACGCTAGGGGGGAGCTGTTTTTT.

This clonotype was detected ten times or more. The J gene is TRBJ2-6, the V gene TRBV4-1, with TRBD1 identical over 7 bases. Trimming at V came to 1 base and at J to 0 bases, leaving 12 bases not matched to a gene. The CDR3 loop spans 20 amino acids. Germline lookup yields CDR1 MGHRA and CDR2 YSYEKL. The CDR3 reads CASSQAVWDSLRSGANVLTF. Written as DNA, the CDR3 is TGCGCCAGCAGCCAAGCCGTCTGGGACAGTTTACGCTCTGGGGCCAACGTCCTGACTTTC.